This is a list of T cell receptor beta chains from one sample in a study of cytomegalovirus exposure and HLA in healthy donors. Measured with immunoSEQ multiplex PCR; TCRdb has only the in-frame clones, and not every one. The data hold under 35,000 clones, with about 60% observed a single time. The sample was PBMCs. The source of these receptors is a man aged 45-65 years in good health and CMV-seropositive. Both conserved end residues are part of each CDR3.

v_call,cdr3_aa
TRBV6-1,CASSDHGRWNGYTF
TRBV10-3,CAITKGADTEAFF
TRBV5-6,CASGLTGGGSNQPQHF
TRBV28,CASSLPGQGRYYGYTF
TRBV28,CASSMAGTAKYTF
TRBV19,CASSFTANYGYTF
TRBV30,CAWTVASLEAFF
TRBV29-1,CSVRASSYEQYF
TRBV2,CASSSTGFSNQPQHF
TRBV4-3,CASSQEAAGFTDTQYF
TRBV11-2,CASSLVLTSGQFF
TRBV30,CAWSTTGTGNGYTF
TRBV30,CAWSASGFYEQYF
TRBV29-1,CSVEDSGQGYGYTF
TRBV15,CATSSTSGRAYSSYNEQFF
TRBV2,CASSEEPHTEAFF
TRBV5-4,CASSLQGARETQYF
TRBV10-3,CAISVNIYQETQYF
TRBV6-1,CANDTRGTEAFF
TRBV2,CASNPWFLTGGGFEQFF
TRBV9,CASSVDSGYYGYTF
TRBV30,CAWSRTVTYEQYF
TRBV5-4,CASRGGQGDYGYTF
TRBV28,CASADPGRGGGYTF
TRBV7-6,CASNSFTGELFF
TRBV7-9,CASSLVPYEQYF
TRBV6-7,CASSPGKAYEQYF
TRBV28,CASTPIPGGPHEQYF
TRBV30,CAWSVDREGEQYF
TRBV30,CAFLVAGGRYEQFF
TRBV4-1,CASSRGQGVEQYF
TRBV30,CAWSVLGRGLFNEQFF
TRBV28,CASSSAGGIYGYTF
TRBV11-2,CASSHPLDSGESTDTQYF
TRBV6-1,CASSFPYQPQHF
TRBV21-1,CASSKPPGTASSVSYEQYF
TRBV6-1,CASSTTSGSPNEQFF
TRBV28,CASSRPPTTYYGYTF
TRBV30,CAWRGLAGYNEQFF
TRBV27,CARRRQENIQYF
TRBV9,CASSEGGGGDQPQHF
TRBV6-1,CASALAAGRHEQYF
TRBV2,CASSGDSSPPDTQYF
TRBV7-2,CASSLAGQSYGYTF
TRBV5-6,CASSWAGPGEKLFF
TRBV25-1,CASSGGDFYYEQYF
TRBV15,CATSSLTGQGGYEQYF
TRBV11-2,CASSLDGRGGDTQYF
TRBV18,CASSLMAASSYEQYF
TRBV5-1,CASSPGLAGGQETQYF